This section outlines one T cell receptor (beta chain) sequence together with its context. The data derive from a study of blood T cell repertoires in COVID-19. Study details: From the United States, Italy and Spain came samples of acute and convalescent COVID-19.

Germline V gives CDR1 MNHNY, CDR2 SVGAGI (reference sequence). The length of the CDR3 is 16 residues. Germline trimming cut 5 bases from V and 7 bases from J; bases unmatched to any gene: 11. Libraries were prepared by immunoSEQ multiplex PCR; TCRdb keeps only in-frame clonotypes and omits some of them. The data show 160,000 or so clones, around 84% seen once. The sequence was obtained from a woman aged 45-59 years who had recovered from COVID-19. Input material: PBMCs or T cells enriched from blood (not recorded which). The rearrangement links TRBV6-6 to TRBJ1-4, with 9 bases lining up with TRBD1. CDR3 sequence (DNA): TGTGCCAGCAGTACCTCGTCCGGGACAGGGCCTGAAAAACTGTTTTTT. Its translation is CASSTSSGTGPEKLFF.